Listed below are T cell receptor beta chains from one sample, sequenced in a study of OX40 agonist ivuxolimab in advanced cancers. This table comes from immunoSEQ multiplex PCR, and its TCRdb copy is limited to in-frame clones, with some not included. Of about 71,000 clones in the sample, about 89% were seen once. Sample: CD4+ or CD8+ T cells sorted from blood, taken in a trial of the OX40 agonist ivuxolimab. Receptors originate from an adult with an advanced solid tumor such as melanoma, head and neck, liver or kidney cancer. CDR3s leave out the opening cysteine and the closing phenylalanine or tryptophan. Clone size appears in some rows only: once, few, many, or a class for an expanded clone.

ASSPGEGSPLH | TRBJ1-6 | TRBV6-6 | .
ASSRTSGSVNEQF | TRBJ2-1 | TRBV6-1 | .
ASSEVRASGLTGELF | TRBJ2-2 | TRBV2 | once
ASSFSGGELF | TRBJ2-2 | TRBV7-6 | few
ASSPDRGDEQY | TRBJ2-7 | TRBV4-3 | .
ASSLRGMSNQPQH | TRBJ1-5 | TRBV27 | .
ASSLDGGQTYEQY | TRBJ2-7 | TRBV11-2 | medium-sized
ASSEELAGPNNEQF | TRBJ2-1 | TRBV6-1 | .
ASSIGGGNSYEQY | TRBJ2-7 | TRBV19 | .
ASRQFYKDGNTIY | TRBJ1-3 | TRBV2 | .
ASSLQGNEQF | TRBJ2-1 | TRBV28 | .
ASSQEREGRGVQY | TRBJ2-7 | TRBV4-2 | .
ASSFVTGVNNEQF | TRBJ2-1 | TRBV28 | .
ASSQVWDSNQPQH | TRBJ1-5 | TRBV4-1 | once
ASSPGTGTF | TRBJ1-1 | TRBV18 | once
ASSPREKPNEQY | TRBJ2-7 | TRBV7-2 | .
ASTIVVRDTLGYGYT | TRBJ1-2 | TRBV27 | once
ASSLGTGIQY | TRBJ2-4 | TRBV5-6 | .
ASSLFPSYEQY | TRBJ2-7 | TRBV7-3 | .
ASSSDIYNEQF | TRBJ2-1 | TRBV7-3 | .
SVGGGVNTGELF | TRBJ2-2 | TRBV29-1 | .
ATSRVSEGPHEQF | TRBJ2-1 | TRBV15 | .
ATSGRTSGRDNEQF | TRBJ2-1 | TRBV15 | .
ASSEARSLDRGRYEQY | TRBJ2-7 | TRBV6-1 | .
ASSEVGFANTGELF | TRBJ2-2 | TRBV6-1 | .
ASSYSRTSTDTQY | TRBJ2-3 | TRBV6-5 | .
ASSFRGEGGTDTQY | TRBJ2-3 | TRBV28 | .
AIPLLGDTEAF | TRBJ1-1 | TRBV7-9 | .
ASSFRTSGTGELF | TRBJ2-2 | TRBV7-9 | .
ASSEFGGYGEAF | TRBJ1-1 | TRBV6-1 | .
ASTGSYSNQPQH | TRBJ1-5 | TRBV6-1 | .
ASSLDPGSSEAF | TRBJ1-1 | TRBV11-2 | .
ASESDRGVGELF | TRBJ2-2 | TRBV4-3 | .
ASSVSSGRGTDTQY | TRBJ2-3 | TRBV9 | .
ASSLGPSTSGRGDEQF | TRBJ2-1 | TRBV7-6 | once
ASSSRPSSEKLF | TRBJ1-4 | TRBV27 | .
ASSLDREAAIYGYT | TRBJ1-2 | TRBV7-9 | once
ASSLSATSTDTQY | TRBJ2-3 | TRBV11-1 | .
ASSPGLQSYEQY | TRBJ2-7 | TRBV14 | .
ASSLAPDSSYNEQF | TRBJ2-1 | TRBV5-6 | .
ASTPAGSGNTIY | TRBJ1-3 | TRBV27 | .
ASSEGQGIYEQY | TRBJ2-7 | TRBV7-6 | .
ASSLVGNYGYT | TRBJ1-2 | TRBV7-9 | .
ASSLDETQY | TRBJ2-5 | TRBV5-6 | .
ASSLIGGAITGELF | TRBJ2-2 | TRBV7-2 | .
ASSESSTSTDSNQPQH | TRBJ1-5 | TRBV10-1 | .
ASSWSDLHQSNEQF | TRBJ2-1 | TRBV28 | .
ASSPGPGQGNEKLF | TRBJ1-4 | TRBV27 | .
ASGHPGGYGYT | TRBJ1-2 | TRBV28 | .
ASSSEGKTFNEQF | TRBJ2-1 | TRBV27 | .
ASSGGWEQY | TRBJ2-7 | TRBV5-4 | .
ASSLVAGGGETQY | TRBJ2-5 | TRBV7-2 | .
SVPTGYIQY | TRBJ2-4 | TRBV20-1 | .
ASSMDRGSSYGYT | TRBJ1-2 | TRBV27 | .
ASSFDIGGGYT | TRBJ1-2 | TRBV27 | .
ASIPQGTSGSWETQY | TRBJ2-5 | TRBV5-6 | .
SAQGGRAF | TRBJ1-1 | TRBV20-1 | .